These 2 T cell receptor beta chains were all obtained from the same sample, sequenced in a study of blood T cells in healthy people across ages. PCR was performed a second time for about 7 to 12 cycles using a sample-barcoded 5' primer and a J-beta primer mix. TCRdb redid the calling of the 5' RACE reads with MiXCR, one entry per CDR3 protein. Of about 1.5 million distinct CDR3 sequences listed, about 45% are singletons. Sequencing input: blood. These receptors were collected from a woman between 18 and 29 years old in good health.

The chain links TRBV6-2 or TRBV6-3 to TRBJ1-4; D call uncertain. This CDR3 is 16 amino acids long. Trimming took 5 bases from V and 4 from J, leaving 17 bases between them. Germline CDR1 MNHEY, CDR2 SVGEGT. CDR3 loop: CASSRGLPALNEKLFF. In DNA form, the CDR3 reads TGTGCCAGCAGTCGTGGACTGCCAGCGCTTAATGAAAAACTGTTTTTT.

The chain employs TRBV11-2 and TRBJ2-1; 8 bases match TRBD2. V lost 0 bases and J lost 8; bases outside the gene matches: 12. The CDR3 totals 17 residues. The germline V gene has CDR1 SGHAT and CDR2 FQNNGV. The CDR3: CASSLDRVAGGTDEQFF. The CDR3, as DNA: TGTGCCAGCAGCTTAGATCGGGTCGCGGGAGGTACTGATGAGCAGTTCTTC.